The 14 T cell receptor beta chains below were found in one sample sequenced in a study of cytomegalovirus exposure and HLA in healthy donors listed by TCRdb under 2017. Receptor amplification or capture employed the immunoSEQ multiplex PCR assay. For the multiplex PCR, a mixture combining 60 forward primers for TCR Vbeta segments and 13 reverse primers for TCR Jbeta segments was used. TCRdb mirrors the immuneACCESS table, restricted to in-frame sequences. Some clones are absent from its copies; in checked studies, under half trace to an unresolved V gene, and the reason for the others is unknown. This sample comprises about 160,000 clones, 65% to 85% of them detected only once. The ten top clones hold 3.1% of the sample. The sample was PBMCs. All receptors derive from a woman aged 50 to 60 in good health and CMV-seropositive.

This clone was recorded a few times. The CDR3 DNA is TGTGCCACCAGCACCCCTTGGTGGAGCTCCTACAATGAGCAGTTCTTC. Protein product: CATSTPWWSSYNEQFF. The chain is built from TRBV15 and TRBJ2-1; the D is unclear. Germline values: CDR1 LNHNV, CDR2 YYDKDF (reference sequence). Trimming took off 4 bases at V and 0 bases at J, with 13 bases between the two ends. CDR3 length equals 16 residues.

V usage is TRBV20-1 and J usage is TRBJ1-1; D possibly corresponds to TRBD1 (5 bases). The germline V and J ends were trimmed by 6 bases and 8 bases, with 10 bases remaining between them. The CDR3 extends over 10 amino acids. Looked up from germline, CDR1 is DFQATT and CDR2 is SNEGSKA (reference sequence). DNA for the CDR3: TGCAGTGCAGGGACTTCAGAAGCTTTCTTT. As protein: CSAGTSEAFF.

A single count supports this clone. The rearrangement uses TRBV5-1 and TRBJ2-3; D is perhaps TRBD2 (6 bases). This CDR3 contains 16 residues. From germline, CDR1 is SGHRS and CDR2 YFSETQ. Deletions cut 6 bases from V and 4 bases from J, with 21 bases between. CDR3 nucleotide sequence: TGCGCCAGCACCCTCCTGCCTGGGGGACTGGCAGATACGCAGTATTTT. This translates into CASTLLPGGLADTQYF.

The chain joins TRBV9 to TRBJ1-1, with unresolved D. This CDR3 region has 15 residues. V was clipped by 0 bases and J by 5 bases, with 14 bases between them. The germline CDR1 and CDR2 sequences are SGDLS and YYNGEE. The CDR3 spells CASSVAAHSGTEAFF. The CDR3 nucleotides read TGTGCCAGCAGCGTAGCGGCTCATAGCGGTACTGAAGCTTTCTTT.

This rearrangement joins TRBV9 to TRBJ2-3; D is possibly TRBD2 (6 bases). The CDR3 consists of 17 residues. Germline CDR1 SGDLS, CDR2 YYNGEE. The V and J ends lost 0 bases and 2 bases respectively, with 16 bases between them. CDR3 amino acids: CASSVGVGAGYTDTQYF. The DNA for the CDR3 is TGTGCCAGCAGCGTAGGGGTCGGGGCGGGATACACAGATACGCAGTATTTT.

V and J are TRBV30 and TRBJ1-6, with unresolved D. The CDR3 has 17 amino acids. Looked up from germline, CDR1 is GTSNPN and CDR2 is SVGIG (reference sequence). The V gene lost 2 bases and the J gene lost 0 bases, with 14 bases spanning the gap. In DNA form, the CDR3 reads TGTGCCTGGAGTCTCCTTGGGGAGAGCTCCTATAATTCACCCCTCCACTTT. Its translation: CAWSLLGESSYNSPLHF. The full variable domain, with the rest looked up from reference TRBV30 and TRBJ1-6, is SQTIHQWPATLVQPVGSPLSLECTVEGTSNPNLYWYRQAAGRGLQLLFYSVGIGQISSEVPQNLSASRPQDRQFILSSKKLLLSDSGFYLCAWSLLGESSYNSPLHFGNGTRLTVT.

This rearrangement joins TRBV27 to TRBJ1-2; 11 bases are a match to TRBD1. Trimming at V came to 6 bases and at J to 7 bases, leaving 7 bases not matched to a gene. The CDR3 has 14 amino acids. The germline gives CDR1 MNHEY, CDR2 SMNVEV (reference sequence). In nucleotides, the CDR3 is TGTGCCAGCAGGAAGCCGGGACAGGGGGGTGGCTACACCTTC. It translates to CASRKPGQGGGYTF.

The gene calls are TRBV28 and TRBJ1-1, with D hard to call. This CDR3 comprises 14 residues. Germline CDR1 and CDR2: MDHEN and SYDVKM. The V end lost 5 bases, the J end lost 2 bases, and 12 bases lay between the germline ends. This CDR3 is CASSPRRTNTEAFF. As DNA, the CDR3 is TGTGCCAGCAGTCCCAGACGGACTAACACTGAAGCTTTCTTT.

This chain uses TRBV5-1 with TRBJ2-3, with 14 bases matching TRBD2. This CDR3 region has 19 residues. Trimming at V came to 3 bases and at J to 0 bases, leaving 9 bases not matched to a gene. In germline, CDR1 is SGHRS, CDR2 YFSETQ. CDR3 sequence reads: CASSSGLAGATFSTDTQYF. In DNA form, the CDR3 reads TGCGCCAGCAGCTCGGGACTAGCGGGAGCGACATTTAGCACAGATACGCAGTATTTT.

This clone was counted between two and nine times. The CDR3 DNA reads TGTGCCAGCAGCCAGTCTAGCGGCTTCAATGAGCAGTTCTTC. Its protein product is CASSQSSGFNEQFF. This chain links TRBV14 with TRBJ2-1; 7 nucleotides match TRBD2. CDR3 length equals 14 residues. Germline CDR1 SGHDN, CDR2 FVKESK. J lost 6 bases, V lost 3 bases, and 5 bases had no gene match.

V usage is TRBV14 and J usage is TRBJ2-7; 14 bases map to TRBD2. Germline V gives CDR1 SGHDN, CDR2 FVKESK. Trimming took 4 bases from V and 1 from J; bases not matched to a gene: 12. The CDR3 contains 19 residues. This chain's CDR3 is CASSRLKAGTSGGSYEQYF. In DNA form, the CDR3 reads TGTGCCAGCAGCCGCCTCAAAGCCGGGACTAGCGGGGGTTCCTACGAGCAGTACTTC.

V is TRBV6-5 and J is TRBJ2-5; tentative D call: TRBD1 (5 bases). Germline values: CDR1 MNHEY, CDR2 SVGAGI. V was shortened by 6 bases and J by 4 bases, with 15 bases between the two germline ends. This CDR3 comprises 14 residues. The CDR3 loop reads CASSRLGHLETQYF. The CDR3 nucleotides are TGTGCCAGCAGCCGACTCGGACACCTAGAGACCCAGTACTTC.

The chain couples TRBV18 to TRBJ1-1; 8 positions agree with TRBD1. V shed 3 bases and J 3 bases; nucleotides not matched to a gene: 6. This CDR3 comprises 15 residues. Germline CDR1 KGHSH, CDR2 LQKENI. CDR3: CASSPPTGVDTEAFF. In DNA form, the CDR3 reads TGTGCCAGCTCACCTCCGACAGGGGTGGACACTGAAGCTTTCTTT.

This clone appeared once. J is TRBJ1-1 and V is TRBV27; 7 nucleotides agree with TRBD1. The V and J ends lost 5 bases and 9 bases, in that order; junction bases with no gene match: 9. CDR1 is MNHEY, CDR2 SMNVEV, per germline (reference sequence). CDR3 size: 13 residues. The CDR3 sequence is CASSARQGYQAFF. The CDR3 bases are TGTGCCAGCAGTGCCCGACAGGGTTACCAAGCTTTCTTT.